This TCR beta chain was recovered during a study of cytomegalovirus exposure and HLA in healthy donors. Findings and limits, study-wide: Later genetic work tied a missense DCLRE1C variant to beta-chain V and J trimming.

Germline CDR1 reads WNHNN; CDR2 reads SYGVQD (reference sequence). J gave up 4 bases and V 3 bases, and 5 bases lay outside the gene matches. This CDR3 is 15 amino acids long. Both 60 Vbeta primers and 13 Jbeta primers went into the PCR. The method was immunoSEQ multiplex PCR; TCRdb's version includes in-frame clones alone and lacks a portion of them. The table lists roughly 130,000 clones, approximately 80% of them singletons. To note about this clone: The antigen remains unidentified.

The V call is TRBV10-1, the J call TRBJ2-5, with 10 positions matching TRBD1. This sequence originates from a woman in her thirties or forties in good health and CMV-seronegative. The sequenced sample was PBMCs. The chain's CDR3 is CASSDSGTGVETQYF. The CDR3 coding sequence is TGCGCCAGCAGTGATTCCGGGACAGGGGTAGAGACCCAGTACTTC.